This section outlines one T cell receptor beta chain sequence together with its context. No antigen is known for it. The sample is drawn from a study of cytomegalovirus exposure and HLA in healthy donors. General study results and limits: Earlier analysis yielded a pattern in which most TCR beta V segments were productive about 90% or about 30% of the time. Reports indicate that TCR beta sequences accurately predicted the HLA-A and HLA-B alleles of most subjects. Later analysis identified a missense DCLRE1C variant that was linked to TCR beta V- and J-gene trimming. Cytomegalovirus-associated TCR beta chains were listed, numbering more than 150.

The germline V gene encodes CDR1 LNHDA and CDR2 SQIVND (reference sequence). V dropped 2 bases and J dropped 0 bases, with 6 bases sitting between them. The CDR3 contains 14 residues. The PCR contained 60 Vbeta and 13 Jbeta primers. TCRdb's table, derived via immunoSEQ multiplex PCR, lists solely in-frame clones and lacks some. Of around 150,000 clones listed, roughly 78% are singletons. This clonotype was sampled from a man in his forties or fifties in good health and CMV-seropositive. The sample consisted of PBMCs. This chain joins TRBV19 and TRBJ2-3; D perhaps matches TRBD1 (5 bases). The CDR3 DNA follows: TGTGCCAGTAGTATAAGGGGTAGCACAGATACGCAGTATTTT. Translating it yields CASSIRGSTDTQYF.